This TCR beta chain came from a study of identical twins. Regarding the study as a whole: Out-of-frame TCR alpha sharing observed in monozygotic twins exceeded model estimates. Invariant MAIT and iNKT cells could partly confound zero-insertion analyses.

The trim removed 5 bases at V and 3 bases at J, leaving 9 bases unmatched. This CDR3 has 16 residues. Germline V gives CDR1 SEHNR, CDR2 FQNEAQ (reference sequence). TCRdb reprocessed the 5' RACE reads with MiXCR, giving one entry per CDR3 protein. The sample records about 690,000 distinct CDR3 sequences, over 20% being singletons. Note on this clonotype: The antigen is unknown.

The same specimen was also included in a second study, on T cells expressing NK-cell markers.

The J gene is TRBJ2-7, the V gene TRBV7-9; 11 bases align to TRBD1. This clonotype originated in a woman aged 18-29 years in good health. Sequencing was performed on PBMCs. The CDR3 DNA sequence: TGTGCCAGCAGCCGCCCACTTGGGACAGGGGGCTACGAGCAGTACTTC. Its translation is CASSRPLGTGGYEQYF.